This entry describes one T cell receptor beta chain. Its target antigen remains unknown. No much larger clonotype is one base removed from it; base qualities were not supplied. The sample's treatment or condition, from its label and the paper: roughly nine-day PBMC culture with coronavirus spike peptide pools or control peptides (ViraFEST assay). The ViraFEST assay was used in the study, in which antigen-specific T cells were expanded with peptide pools and expanded clonotypes were subsequently identified by TCR sequencing. Positive SARS-CoV-2 PCR tests in the convalescent patients dated from March to December 2020, before Alpha, Beta and Delta variants emerged in the United States. PBMCs were cultured at about 2 million per well in IMDM supplemented with approximately 4.7% human AB serum and about 9.6 IU/ml IL-2, with approximately 9.5 ug/ml peptide pools added. Half of the culture medium was replaced with fresh IL-2-containing medium on days 3 and 7. After roughly 9 days of culture, CD4+ T cells were isolated by negative selection with the EasySep CD4+ T cell isolation kit. Ficoll-Paque Plus gradient centrifugation was used to isolate PBMCs from whole blood, and the isolated PBMCs were then either used fresh or cryopreserved at -140C. Triplicate wells were generally used for each culture condition.

Germline trimming: 4 bases from V, 7 bases from J; junction bases outside gene matches: 4. From a lookup of the germline V gene (reference sequence), CDR1 and CDR2 are DFQATT and SNEGSKA. Including the terminal cysteine and phenylalanine, the CDR3 comprises 13 residues. The entry retains the CDR3 DNA only, 39 bases that are in frame from base 1. The record originates from a study of vaccination and CD4 T cells after COVID-19 (dated by TCRdb to about 2022). Study-wide context: Convalescent patients had a positive SARS-CoV-2 result on nasal swab PCR, and of these patients, some 10 had mild disease and one had severe disease. In the convalescent cohort there were six males and four females, among whom were two Hispanic individuals, seven Caucasians, two Asians and one multiracial person. Participants received two doses of either the Pfizer-BioNTech BNT162b2 vaccine (n=8) or the Moderna mRNA-1273 vaccine (n=2). Post-COVID blood samples from convalescent patients were collected a median of roughly 100 days after diagnosis, with a range of roughly 30 to 170 days. The time from the second vaccine dose to post-vaccine blood sampling had a median of around 72 days and ranged from roughly 12 to 241 days. The cultures were stimulated with overlapping spike peptide pools from SARS-CoV-2 and from the common cold coronaviruses HCoV-NL63, HCoV-OC43 and HCoV-229E. In control cultures, a CEFX viral epitope pool was used as positive control, an HIV-1 Nef peptide pool was used as negative control, or no peptide was added. In over 8 COVID-19 convalescent patients and 4 infection-naive healthy vaccine recipients, researchers compared the spike-specific CD4+ TCR repertoire from before mRNA vaccination with the repertoire from after.

Summary of the overall study and its limitations: Among the post-vaccine SARS-CoV-2-reactive clones in convalescent patients, a median around 85% showed up only after vaccination, which suggests vaccine-specific priming. Nearly all vaccine-specific clones in convalescent patients (304 of 307) were mono-reactive for SARS-CoV-2 spike rather than cross-reactive with common cold coronaviruses. The number of convalescent patients in the study was relatively small, and the study did not examine early timepoints following natural infection. The median number of SARS-CoV-2-reactive clonotypes rose from fewer than 25 after infection to 38 after vaccination, but the change was not significant.

Receptor libraries were prepared by PCR. TCR sequencing of DNA from cultured CD4+ T cells used the Oncomine TCR Beta short-read assay at the Johns Hopkins FTIC core. The QIAamp micro DNA kit was used to extract genomic DNA from the cultured CD4+ T cells. Oncomine TCR Beta libraries from cultured CD4+ T cells were pooled using unique dual indexes and sequenced on an Illumina iSeq 100. The authors' pipeline ran thus. Non-productive sequences were filtered out, and CDR3s that did not start with C, did not end with F or W, or were shorter than 7 amino acids were discarded. Antigen-specific clonotypes were identified using the MANAFEST web application through comparison of peptide-stimulated wells with reference and other culture wells. Positive clones required FDR below 0.05, an odds ratio above 5, and productive frequency above 0.1% in at least two of three replicate wells. A clonotype counted as cross-reactive if it showed significant expansion both in the SARS-CoV-2 spike wells and in at least one common cold coronavirus spike condition. Similarity between CDR3 sequences was evaluated in R version 3.6.1 using Levenshtein distances (stringdist) and unrooted phylogenetic trees (ape). TCRdb reran the public reads through fastp at Q25 and MiXCR, keeping productive beta chains. Each entry is one CDR3 protein sequence, shown with its most common DNA and genes. TCRdb, not the authors, supplied the V and J calls. For this sample the table gives about 20,000 distinct CDR3 sequences, of which approximately 49% were detected only once. The top ten hold 6.5% of the sample.

Sequenced input: CD4+ T cells from blood, cultured in vitro. This clonotype was obtained from a human donor who had recovered from COVID-19. Recombination connected TRBV20-1 to TRBJ1-6; 7 central bases correspond to TRBD1. The bases read TGCAGTGCTAATCCGACAGGGAATTCACCCCTCCACTTT. This yields the protein CSANPTGNSPLHF.